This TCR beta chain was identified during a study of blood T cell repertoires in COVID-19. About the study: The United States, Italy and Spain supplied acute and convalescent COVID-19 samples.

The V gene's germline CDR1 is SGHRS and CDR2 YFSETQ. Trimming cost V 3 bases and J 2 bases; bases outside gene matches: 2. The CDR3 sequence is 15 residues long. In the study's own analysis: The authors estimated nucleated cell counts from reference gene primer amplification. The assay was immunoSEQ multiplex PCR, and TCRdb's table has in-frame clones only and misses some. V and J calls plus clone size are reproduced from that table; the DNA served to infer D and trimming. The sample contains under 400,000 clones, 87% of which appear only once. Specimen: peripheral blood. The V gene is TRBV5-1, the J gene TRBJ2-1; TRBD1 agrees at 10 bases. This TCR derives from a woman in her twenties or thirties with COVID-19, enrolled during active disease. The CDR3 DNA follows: TGCGCCAGCAGCTCTGGGACAGGGGCCTACAATGAGCAGTTCTTC. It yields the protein CASSSGTGAYNEQFF.